These 30 T cell receptor beta chains originate from one sample sequenced in a study of radiation and T cells in renal cell carcinoma. Some clones are missing from TCRdb's copy, which holds only in-frame ones; the method was immunoSEQ multiplex PCR. Of 50,000 to 70,000 clones in the sample, roughly 80% were seen once. Time point indicated: blood 4 weeks post-SBRT, at nephrectomy. Treatment denoted: 15 Gy SBRT to primary tumor, nephrectomy 4 weeks later. Sequencing was performed on blood, taken from a patient whose treatment included radiotherapy and nephrectomy. Receptor source: a man in his fifties or sixties with renal cell carcinoma.

V and J are TRBV28 and TRBJ2-7; D is unclear. CDR3 size: 12 residues. Germline CDR1 MDHEN, CDR2 SYDVKM. The V and J ends lost 10 bases and 3 bases respectively, with 13 bases between them. CDR3 in amino acids: CAKIRIDYEQYV. The CDR3, as DNA: TGTGCCAAGATCCGCATTGACTACGAGCAGTACGTC.

This clone was recorded only once. The chain combines TRBV10-1 with TRBJ1-1; D is unresolved. Trimming took off 2 bases at V and 8 bases at J, with 12 bases between the two ends. The V gene's germline CDR1 is WNHNN and CDR2 SYGVQD (reference sequence). The CDR3 is 13 amino acids. For the CDR3, the DNA is TGCGCCAGCAGTGAGGGTAACAGCGGAGAAGCTTTCTTT. Encoded protein: CASSEGNSGEAFF.

This clone was found once. This chain connects TRBV6-1 to TRBJ2-1; 9 nucleotides match TRBD2. The CDR3 extends over 18 amino acids. V gave up 2 bases and J gave up 1 base; unmatched junction bases: 9. CDR1 MNHNS and CDR2 SASEGT come from the germline V gene. The CDR3 reads CASSERLAVLGSYNEQFF. In DNA, the CDR3 is TGTGCCAGCAGTGAAAGACTAGCGGTTTTAGGGTCCTACAATGAGCAGTTCTTC.

The chain is built from TRBV10-3 and TRBJ2-2, with D unresolved. CDR1 ENHRY and CDR2 SYGVKD come from the germline V gene. The CDR3 contains 15 residues. V lost 3 bases and J lost 4, with 12 bases in between. The CDR3 spells CAISDSSLGTGELFF. In nucleotides, the CDR3 is TGTGCCATCAGTGACAGTTCTTTGGGCACCGGGGAGCTGTTTTTT.

The gene calls are TRBV5-4 and TRBJ2-7; no clear D gene. This CDR3 has 13 residues. The V end lost 0 bases, the J end lost 2 bases, and 6 bases lay between the germline ends. Germline V CDR1 and CDR2: SGHNT, YYREEE (reference sequence). The CDR3 loop reads CASSLGSTYEQYV. CDR3 DNA: TGTGCCAGCAGCTTGGGGAGCACCTACGAGCAGTACGTC.

This sequence joins TRBV7-9 and TRBJ2-5; perhaps TRBD2 as D (5 bases). Germline CDR1 SEHNR, CDR2 FQNEAQ (reference sequence). Trimming cost V 4 bases and J 2 bases, with 14 bases left between them. This CDR3 contains 15 residues. CDR3 nucleotides: TGTGCCAGCAGCTCAAGGACTGACTTACAAGAGACCCAGTACTTC. This codes for CASSSRTDLQETQYF. Together with reference TRBV7-9 and TRBJ2-5, the CDR3 gives the full variable domain: DTGVSQNPRHKITKRGQNVTFRCDPISEHNRLYWYRQTLGQGPEFLTYFQNEAQLEKSRLLSDRFSAERPKGSFSTLEIQRTEQGDSAMYLCASSSRTDLQETQYFGPGTRLLVL.

V and J are TRBV5-4 and TRBJ2-7; D ambiguous. The CDR3 sequence is 12 residues long. Germline CDR1 SGHNT, CDR2 YYREEE (reference sequence). The V end was cut by 0 bases, the J end by 6 bases, with 7 bases between. The CDR3 loop is CASSLARSEQYF. The DNA of the CDR3 is TGTGCCAGCAGCTTGGCCCGATCCGAGCAGTACTTC.

The V gene is TRBV11-2, the J gene TRBJ1-4; TRBD1 might be the D (5 bases). In germline, CDR1 is SGHAT, CDR2 FQNNGV. Trimming cost V 0 bases and J 5 bases, with 13 bases left between them. There are 16 residues in the CDR3. In DNA, the CDR3 is TGTGCCAGCAGCTTAGAACCAGGGCTGAGAAATGAAAAACTGTTTTTT. This gives the protein CASSLEPGLRNEKLFF.

The rearrangement uses TRBV19 and TRBJ2-6; D remains ambiguous. This CDR3 spans 18 amino acids. CDR1 is LNHDA, CDR2 SQIVND, per germline (reference sequence). The germline V and J ends were trimmed by 5 bases and 0 bases, with 17 bases remaining between them. This CDR3 reads CASSARTDVFSGANVLTF. CDR3 bases: TGTGCCAGTAGTGCCCGGACGGATGTCTTCTCTGGGGCCAACGTCCTGACTTTC.

This clone was counted a few times. The rearrangement links TRBV19 to TRBJ1-1; tentatively, D is TRBD1 (6 bases). Per the germline V gene, CDR1 is LNHDA and CDR2 is SQIVND (reference sequence). This CDR3 is built from 15 residues. Deletions cut 0 bases from V and 6 bases from J, with 14 bases between. CDR3 in amino acids: CASSIEGGRSAEAFF. The CDR3 nucleotides are TGTGCCAGTAGTATAGAAGGGGGGCGGTCGGCTGAAGCTTTCTTT. Based on the CDR3 plus reference TRBV19 and TRBJ1-1, the full variable domain is DGGITQSPKYLFRKEGQNVTLSCEQNLNHDAMYWYRQDPGQGLRLIYYSQIVNDFQKGDIAEGYSVSREKKESFPLTVTSAQKNPTAFYLCASSIEGGRSAEAFFGQGTRLTVV.

This chain connects TRBV5-1 to TRBJ2-3; 12 bases map to TRBD1. This CDR3 is 15 amino acids long. V gave up 3 bases and J gave up 8 bases; unmatched junction bases: 7. The germline CDR1 and CDR2 sequences are SGHRS and YFSETQ. CDR3 sequence (DNA): TGCGCCAGCAGCTCGGGACAGGGGGCTTATGGTACGCAGTATTTT. Translating it yields CASSSGQGAYGTQYF.

The chain uses TRBV10-3 and TRBJ1-1; D not certain. V was shortened by 7 bases and J by 1 base, with 7 bases between the two germline ends. Germline-derived CDR1 and CDR2 are ENHRY and SYGVKD. The CDR3 is 12 amino acids. The CDR3 region is CAITSANTEAFF. DNA of the CDR3: TGTGCCATCACCTCAGCGAACACTGAAGCTTTCTTT.

This clone was seen a handful of times. The chain joins TRBV2 to TRBJ1-5; D not resolved. The CDR3 is made up of 14 amino acids. Germline V gene sequence: CDR1 SNHLY, CDR2 FYNNEI. The V gene lost 4 bases and the J gene lost 7 bases, with 14 bases spanning the gap. The CDR3 coding sequence is TGTGCCAGCAGTGCCCGGGATGCAATCCAGCCCCAGCATTTT. Translated, it gives CASSARDAIQPQHF.

The rearrangement links TRBV5-1 to TRBJ2-2; no definite D call. The germline V gene has CDR1 SGHRS and CDR2 YFSETQ. The V end lost 4 bases, the J end lost 0 bases, and 7 bases lay between the germline ends. The CDR3 sequence is 14 residues long. The CDR3 DNA is TGCGCCAGCAGCGCCCAGACGAACACCGGGGAGCTGTTTTTT. This sequence encodes CASSAQTNTGELFF.

V and J are TRBV5-4 and TRBJ2-3; 10 positions match TRBD2. Germline V gives CDR1 SGHNT, CDR2 YYREEE (reference sequence). Trimming took 4 bases from V and 3 from J; bases not matched to a gene: 5. The CDR3 is 15 residues long. The CDR3 nucleotides are TGTGCCAGCAGCCCTAGCGGGGGCTTAACAGATACGCAGTATTTT. Translated, it gives CASSPSGGLTDTQYF. Using reference TRBV5-4 and TRBJ2-3 for the parts outside the CDR3, the full variable domain is ETGVTQSPTHLIKTRGQQVTLRCSSQSGHNTVSWYQQALGQGPQFIFQYYREEENGRGNFPPRFSGLQFPNYSSELNVNALELDDSALYLCASSPSGGLTDTQYFGPGTRLTVL.

The rearrangement links TRBV29-1 to TRBJ1-2, with TRBD1 matching 10 bases. The germline CDR1 and CDR2 sequences are SQVTM and ANQGSEA. Trimming cost V 3 bases and J 5 bases; bases outside gene matches: 12. The CDR3 loop spans 16 amino acids. CDR3: CSVDTAGQGVNYGYTF. Here the CDR3 DNA reads TGCAGCGTTGATACCGCAGGACAGGGGGTAAATTATGGCTACACCTTC.

This clone appeared once. The gene calls are TRBV5-1 and TRBJ2-5, with no clear D. Trimming shortened V by 0 bases and J by 3 bases, and 6 bases separated the two germline ends. Germline V gives CDR1 SGHRS, CDR2 YFSETQ. The CDR3 runs to 13 residues. The CDR3 DNA follows: TGCGCCAGCAGCTTGGAAGAAAAAGAGACCCAGTACTTC. This codes for CASSLEEKETQYF.

The chain links TRBV9 to TRBJ1-4, with TRBD1 matching over 8 bases. CDR3 size: 16 residues. CDR1 and CDR2 (germline): SGDLS, YYNGEE. V was clipped by 0 bases and J by 4 bases; unmatched bases: 5. The CDR3 DNA is TGTGCCAGCAGCGTAGGTGCGGGACAGGTTAATGAAAAACTGTTTTTT. Protein product: CASSVGAGQVNEKLFF.

The V call is TRBV5-5, the J call TRBJ2-7, with TRBD2 identical over 7 bases. J gave up 8 bases and V 4 bases, and 12 bases lay outside the gene matches. The germline gives CDR1 SGHKS, CDR2 YYEKEE (reference sequence). The CDR3 length is 14 residues. The DNA for the CDR3 is TGTGCCAGCAGCCAAGATGGCGGGAGTAATAAGCAGTACGTC. Encoded protein: CASSQDGGSNKQYV.

The chain joins TRBV15 to TRBJ1-5; D is unresolved. Germline CDR1 reads LNHNV; CDR2 reads YYDKDF (reference sequence). The CDR3 is 17 residues long. Trimming took 0 bases from V and 1 from J, leaving 13 bases between them. The CDR3 loop reads CATSRDREGRSNQPQHF. Written as DNA, the CDR3 is TGTGCCACCAGCAGAGACCGAGAGGGTAGGAGCAATCAGCCCCAGCATTTT.

This chain connects TRBV10-3 to TRBJ2-1; TRBD2 matches at 9 bases. CDR3 length: 17 amino acids. Germline trimming cut 4 bases from V and 7 bases from J; bases unmatched to any gene: 14. The germline V gene encodes CDR1 ENHRY and CDR2 SYGVKD. Written as DNA, the CDR3 is TGTGCCATCAGTGGCCCCTTTGATAGCGGGGGCAGGAATGAGCAGTTCTTC. It codes for CAISGPFDSGGRNEQFF.

The chain links TRBV15 to TRBJ1-5, with 8 bases that match TRBD1. Unmatched junction bases numbered 5, after V lost 3 bases and J lost 4 bases. CDR1 LNHNV and CDR2 YYDKDF come from the germline V gene (reference sequence). This CDR3 is 15 amino acids long. The CDR3 loop reads CATSRGDRWNQPQHF. CDR3 bases: TGTGCCACCAGCAGGGGGGACAGGTGGAATCAGCCCCAGCATTTT.

This chain connects TRBV27 to TRBJ1-4; 8 bases are shared with TRBD1. CDR3 length equals 15 residues. The germline gives CDR1 MNHEY, CDR2 SMNVEV (reference sequence). Trimming took 3 bases from V and 7 from J; bases not matched to a gene: 7. The CDR3 sequence: CASSFGTGVGEKLFF. CDR3 DNA: TGTGCCAGCAGTTTTGGGACAGGAGTTGGTGAAAAACTGTTTTTT.

Comments on this clone: A much larger clone differs from this one at a single base, so this may be a read error. The rearrangement links TRBV5-1 to TRBJ2-5; 8 bases line up with TRBD1. Germline V gene lookup returns CDR1 SGHRS and CDR2 YFSETQ. V shed 7 bases and J 2 bases; nucleotides not matched to a gene: 4. This CDR3 spans 13 amino acids. The CDR3 DNA sequence: TGCGCCAGCGCCCACAGGGGGCAAGAGACCCAGTACTTC. This sequence encodes CASAHRGQETQYF.

The chain has TRBV6-4 and TRBJ2-7, with D uncertain. Trimming took off 3 bases at V and 2 bases at J, with 5 bases between the two ends. The CDR3 extends over 12 amino acids. The germline V gene encodes CDR1 MRHNA and CDR2 SNTAGT. CDR3 DNA: TGTGCCAGCAGTGATTCGACCTACGAGCAGTACGTC. It specifies CASSDSTYEQYV.

The table lists this clone with a few counts. This chain connects TRBV19 to TRBJ1-6; D call uncertain. The germline V and J ends were trimmed by 8 bases and 0 bases, with 11 bases remaining between them. The CDR3 loop spans 15 amino acids. The germline V gene encodes CDR1 LNHDA and CDR2 SQIVND (reference sequence). CDR3: CASQLQSSYNSPLHF. For the CDR3, the DNA is TGTGCCAGTCAACTGCAGTCCTCCTATAATTCACCCCTCCACTTT.

The genes are TRBV18 and TRBJ2-7, with no clear D. Germline CDR1 reads KGHSH; CDR2 reads LQKENI. CDR3 length equals 13 residues. The ends were cut back, 2 bases at V and 3 bases at J, with 8 bases in the middle. The DNA for the CDR3 is TGTGCCAGCTCACCATCAACAAACTACGAGCAGTACGTC. Protein product: CASSPSTNYEQYV.

This clone was counted between two and nine times. This chain links TRBV10-3 with TRBJ1-4; D gene uncertain. V shed 2 bases and J shed 6 bases, with 1 base lying between them. The CDR3 runs 11 residues. The germline CDR1 and CDR2 sequences are ENHRY and SYGVKD. DNA of the CDR3: TGTGCCATCAGTGAGGATGAAAAACTGTTTTTT. This gives the protein CAISEDEKLFF.

This clone was found many times. The J gene is TRBJ1-1, the V gene TRBV6-1; D ambiguous. The length of the CDR3 is 15 residues. Germline V gives CDR1 MNHNS, CDR2 SASEGT. With 3 bases removed from V and 1 base from J, the gap between germline ends came to 12 bases. The DNA of the CDR3 is TGTGCCAGCAGTGATCTCTACGGGAGGAACACTGAAGCTTTCTTT. It specifies CASSDLYGRNTEAFF.

The V gene is TRBV27, the J gene TRBJ2-1; 9 bases line up with TRBD1. The CDR3 consists of 15 residues. The V segment lost 5 bases and the J segment 4 bases; nucleotides outside the gene matches: 6. Looked up from germline, CDR1 is MNHEY and CDR2 is SMNVEV (reference sequence). CDR3 coding DNA: TGTGCCAGCAGTGGGGACAGGGCCCCTTACAATGAGCAGTTCTTC. It is translated as CASSGDRAPYNEQFF.